The rows below give T cell receptor beta chains drawn from one sample of a study of OX40 agonist ivuxolimab in advanced cancers. This table comes from immunoSEQ multiplex PCR, and its TCRdb copy is limited to in-frame clones, with some not included. Of 60,000 to 70,000 clones detected, 80% to 90% appear once; the ten largest clones hold about 12%. The sample here was CD4+ or CD8+ T cells sorted from blood, taken in a trial of the OX40 agonist ivuxolimab. The receptors stem from an adult with an advanced solid tumor such as melanoma, head and neck, liver or kidney cancer. CDR3s include the opening cysteine and the closing phenylalanine or tryptophan. A D gene is named only where the DNA matches it firmly. Size is omitted from some rows. Given values are once, few, many or a class for expanded clones.

>TRBJ1-1|-|TRBV28|-
CASKPPGTGEGTEAFF
TGTGCCAGCAAACCGCCGGGGACGGGTGAAGGCACTGAAGCTTTCTTT
>TRBJ1-2|-|TRBV25-1|TRBD1
CASRQGGGYTF
TGTGCCAGCAGACAGGGGGGTGGCTACACCTTC
>TRBJ2-7|-|TRBV19|-
CASSLQGPSEQYF
TGTGCCAGTAGTTTGCAGGGGCCCTCAGAGCAGTACTTC
>TRBJ2-1|-|TRBV15|-
CATSTTGNEQFF
TGTGCCACCAGCACCACAGGGAATGAGCAGTTCTTC
>TRBJ1-5|-|TRBV19|-
CASSIFDPSNQPQHF
TGTGCCAGTAGTATTTTTGACCCAAGCAATCAGCCCCAGCATTTT
>TRBJ1-1|few|TRBV2|-
CASGRGRAFF
TGTGCCAGCGGGAGGGGTAGAGCTTTCTTT
>TRBJ2-2|-|TRBV4-2|TRBD2
CASSQERAGVTGELFF
TGTGCCAGCAGCCAAGAGAGAGCGGGAGTGACCGGGGAGCTGTTTTTT
>TRBJ1-1|-|TRBV5-1|-
CASSLGTMNTEAFF
TGCGCCAGCAGCTTAGGGACAATGAACACTGAAGCTTTCTTT
>TRBJ2-7|-|TRBV28|TRBD2
CASRPTGTSGSASYEQYF
TGTGCCAGCAGACCTACCGGGACTAGCGGTTCGGCCTCCTACGAGCAGTACTTC
>TRBJ1-2|-|TRBV27|TRBD1
CASSSGTAFYGYTF
TGTGCCAGCAGTTCCGGGACAGCCTTCTATGGCTACACCTTC
>TRBJ2-1|-|TRBV9|-
CASSAGNWAGKFF
TGTGCCAGCAGCGCCGGTAACTGGGCGGGGAAGTTCTTC
>TRBJ2-7|-|TRBV2|-
CASRVTRSVEQYF
TGTGCCAGCAGAGTAACTAGATCCGTGGAGCAGTACTTC
>TRBJ2-7|-|TRBV6-5|TRBD2
CASSGLADGYEQYF
TGTGCCAGCAGTGGACTAGCAGATGGCTACGAGCAGTACTTC
>TRBJ1-2|-|TRBV2|TRBD1
CASSGESRGSGNSYGYGYTF
TGTGCCAGCAGTGGTGAATCCAGGGGGAGTGGGAATTCATACGGCTATGGCTACACCTTC
>TRBJ2-7|-|TRBV5-1|-
CASSPTGAANYEQYF
TGCGCCAGCAGCCCTACAGGAGCGGCGAACTACGAGCAGTACTTC
>TRBJ2-6|-|TRBV7-2|-
CASSPVVVVLTF
TGTGCCAGCAGCCCTGTTGTGGTCGTCCTGACTTTC
>TRBJ1-4|-|TRBV7-6|-
CASSLNSNEKLFF
TGTGCCAGCAGCTTAAACAGTAATGAAAAACTGTTTTTT
>TRBJ2-3|-|TRBV9|TRBD1
CASSVGDRGLVRTDTQYF
TGTGCCAGCAGCGTAGGTGACAGGGGCCTAGTACGCACAGATACGCAGTATTTT
>TRBJ2-1|-|TRBV29-1|TRBD2
CSVVGSGSHEQFF
TGCAGCGTTGTTGGTAGCGGGAGTCATGAGCAGTTCTTC
>TRBJ1-6|-|TRBV6-5|-
CASTPVGANSPLHF
TGTGCCAGCACTCCTGTCGGGGCGAATTCACCCCTCCACTTT
>TRBJ2-3|-|TRBV27|TRBD2
CASRPGLAGEGTQYF
TGTGCCAGCAGGCCGGGACTAGCGGGAGAGGGGACGCAGTATTTT
>TRBJ2-7|-|TRBV27|TRBD1
CASSPGQGAYEQYF
TGTGCCAGCAGCCCGGGACAGGGGGCCTACGAGCAGTACTTC
>TRBJ1-2|-|TRBV25-1|-
CASSYGDYGYTF
TGTGCCAGCAGTTACGGGGACTATGGCTACACCTTC
>TRBJ1-4|-|TRBV7-9|TRBD1
CASSLGDSEEKLFF
TGTGCCAGCAGCTTAGGGGACAGCGAAGAAAAACTGTTTTTT
>TRBJ1-5|-|TRBV19|-
CASSSRVYQPQHF
TGTGCCAGTAGTAGTAGGGTTTATCAGCCCCAGCATTTT
>TRBJ2-3|-|TRBV6-1|-
CASSELMARASTDTQYF
TGTGCCAGCAGTGAACTAATGGCTAGGGCTAGCACAGATACGCAGTATTTT
>TRBJ1-1|-|TRBV7-4|-
CASSLDSTEAFF
TGTGCCAGCAGCCTTGACAGCACTGAAGCTTTCTTT
>TRBJ2-3|-|TRBV25-1|TRBD1
CASSSHRDSLTDTQYF
TGTGCCAGCAGTTCCCACCGGGACAGCTTGACAGATACGCAGTATTTT
>TRBJ2-5|once|TRBV10-3|TRBD2
CAISIIAGGSETQYF
TGTGCCATCAGTATAATAGCGGGAGGGTCCGAGACCCAGTACTTC
>TRBJ2-7|once|TRBV7-9|-
CASVTTVSSYEQYF
TGTGCCAGCGTCACGACAGTGAGCTCCTACGAGCAGTACTTC
>TRBJ1-1|-|TRBV27|-
CASSLIGTEAFF
TGTGCCAGCAGTTTAATCGGAACTGAAGCTTTCTTT
>TRBJ2-7|-|TRBV2|-
CASSDLPKDEQYF
TGTGCCAGCAGTGACCTGCCCAAGGACGAGCAGTACTTC
>TRBJ1-4|once|TRBV21-1|-
CAFPRRELSTNEKLFF
TGTGCCTTCCCCCGACGGGAGCTTTCGACTAATGAAAAACTGTTTTTT
>TRBJ1-6|-|TRBV28|TRBD1
CASSLLAGGGNSPLHF
TGTGCCAGCAGTTTATTGGCAGGGGGAGGGAATTCACCCCTCCACTTT
>TRBJ1-2|once|TRBV27|-
CASGGGPIRNGYTF
TGTGCCAGCGGGGGAGGCCCGATACGGAATGGCTACACCTTC
>TRBJ1-4|-|TRBV2|-
CASGRDPKAATNEKLFF
TGTGCCAGCGGCCGGGACCCCAAGGCGGCAACTAATGAAAAACTGTTTTTT
>TRBJ2-1|-|TRBV14|-
CASSFNEQFF
TGTGCCAGCAGCTTTAATGAGCAGTTCTTC
>TRBJ1-4|-|TRBV5-1|TRBD1
CASRKDRGHEKLFF
TGCGCCAGCAGGAAGGACAGGGGGCACGAAAAACTGTTTTTT
>TRBJ1-1|-|TRBV5-4|TRBD1
CASSLYRGENTEAFF
TGTGCCAGCAGCTTGTACAGGGGTGAGAACACTGAAGCTTTCTTT
>TRBJ2-7|-|TRBV2|-
CASSSGQGLDYEQYF
TGTGCCAGCAGTTCGGGGCAGGGTCTGGATTACGAGCAGTACTTC